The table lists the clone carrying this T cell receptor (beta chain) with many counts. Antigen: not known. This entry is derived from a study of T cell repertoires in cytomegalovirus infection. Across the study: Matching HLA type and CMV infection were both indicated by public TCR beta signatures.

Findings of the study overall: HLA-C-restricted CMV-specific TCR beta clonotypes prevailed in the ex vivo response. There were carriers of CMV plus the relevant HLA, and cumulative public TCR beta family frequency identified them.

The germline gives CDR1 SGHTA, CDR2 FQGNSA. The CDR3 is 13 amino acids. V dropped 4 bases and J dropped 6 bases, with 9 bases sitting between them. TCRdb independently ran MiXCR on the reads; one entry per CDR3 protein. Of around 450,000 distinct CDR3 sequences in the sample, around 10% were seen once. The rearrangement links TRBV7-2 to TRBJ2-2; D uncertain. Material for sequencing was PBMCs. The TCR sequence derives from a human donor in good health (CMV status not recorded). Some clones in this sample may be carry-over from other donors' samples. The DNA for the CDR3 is TGTGCCAGCAGCTCTGCTAGGGCCGGGGAGCTGTTTTTT. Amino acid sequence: CASSSARAGELFF.